This T cell receptor beta chain stems from a study of blood T cell repertoires in COVID-19. For the study at large: Sites across the United States, Italy and Spain contributed samples from acute and convalescent COVID-19. T cells, B-cell-depleted T cells, or PBMCs supplied cDNA or gDNA.

Among Cohort 3 donors, those recovered had two negative PCRs, clearance, or symptom resolution. Only in-frame clones appear in the TCRdb table, and some are missing; sequencing was by immunoSEQ multiplex PCR. The table records hundreds of thousands of clones, approximately 88% of them present only once. V was cut by 6 bases and J by 5 bases, with 8 bases left in between. The CDR3 is made up of 12 amino acids. CDR1 is MNHEY, CDR2 SVGAGI, per germline. This sequence was found in a man between 60 and 75 years old who had recovered from COVID-19. The rearrangement joins TRBV6-5 to TRBJ1-5; no firm D call. Sequences were obtained from PBMCs or T cells enriched from blood (not recorded which). The CDR3 DNA follows: TGTGCCAGCAGGTACCTTGATCAGCCCCAGCATTTT. It encodes CASRYLDQPQHF.